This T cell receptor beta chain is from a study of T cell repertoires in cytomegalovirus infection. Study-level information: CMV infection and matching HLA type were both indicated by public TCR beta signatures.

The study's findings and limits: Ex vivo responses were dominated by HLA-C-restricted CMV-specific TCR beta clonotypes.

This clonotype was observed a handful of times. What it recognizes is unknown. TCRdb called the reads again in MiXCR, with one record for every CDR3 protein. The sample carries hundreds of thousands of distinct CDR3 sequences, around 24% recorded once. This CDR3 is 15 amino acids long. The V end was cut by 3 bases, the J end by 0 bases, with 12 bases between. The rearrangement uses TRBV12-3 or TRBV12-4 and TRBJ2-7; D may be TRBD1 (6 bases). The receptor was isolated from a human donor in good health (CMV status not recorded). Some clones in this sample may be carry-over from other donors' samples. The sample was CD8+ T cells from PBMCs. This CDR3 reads CASSFSQGTSYEQYF. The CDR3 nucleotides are TGTGCCAGCAGTTTCAGCCAGGGGACCTCCTACGAGCAGTACTTC.